The T cell receptor beta chain under discussion was sequenced for a study of shared clonotypes between healthy human individuals. The naive CD8 fraction comprised CD45RO-negative cells positively selected for CCR7 and excluded terminally differentiated effector memory CD45RA+ cells. Repertoires were generated with immunoSEQ multiplex PCR, while TCRdb's copy carries only in-frame clones and drops some. The data hold roughly 2,000,000 clones, with over 85% observed a single time. The CDR3 covers 14 residues. V was clipped by 6 bases and J by 7 bases; unmatched bases: 7. CDR1 MDHEN and CDR2 SYDVKM come from the germline V gene.

The V call is TRBV28, the J call TRBJ2-1; 9 nucleotides align to TRBD2. The sequence derives from a man aged 18 to 29 in good health. The sample comprised naive CD8+ T cells sorted from blood. The CDR3: CASRLRGGDNEQFF. The CDR3 DNA follows: TGTGCCAGCAGGTTACGCGGGGGGGATAATGAGCAGTTCTTC. The full variable domain, its missing parts supplied by reference TRBV28 and TRBJ2-1, is DVKVTQSSRYLVKRTGEKVFLECVQDMDHENMFWYRQDPGLGLRLIYFSYDVKMKEKGDIPEGYSVSREKKERFSLILESASTNQTSMYLCASRLRGGDNEQFFGPGTRLTVL.